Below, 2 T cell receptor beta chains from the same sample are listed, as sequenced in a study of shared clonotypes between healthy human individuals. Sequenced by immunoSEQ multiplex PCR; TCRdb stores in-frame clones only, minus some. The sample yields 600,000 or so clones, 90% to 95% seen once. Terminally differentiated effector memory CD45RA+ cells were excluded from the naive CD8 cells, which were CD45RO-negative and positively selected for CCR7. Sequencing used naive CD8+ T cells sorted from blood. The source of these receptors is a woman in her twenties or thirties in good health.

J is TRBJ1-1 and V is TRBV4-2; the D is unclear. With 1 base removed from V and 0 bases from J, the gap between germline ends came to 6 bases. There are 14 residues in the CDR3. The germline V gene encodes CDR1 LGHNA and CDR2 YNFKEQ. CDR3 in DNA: TGTGCCAGCAGCCAAGGGACTCTGAACACTGAAGCTTTCTTT. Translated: CASSQGTLNTEAFF.

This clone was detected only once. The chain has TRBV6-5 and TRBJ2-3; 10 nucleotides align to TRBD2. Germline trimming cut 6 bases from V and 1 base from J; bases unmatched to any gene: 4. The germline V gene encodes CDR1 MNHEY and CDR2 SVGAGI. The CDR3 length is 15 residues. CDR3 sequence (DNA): TGTGCCAGCAGCTTCGGACTAGCGGGCACAGATACGCAGTATTTT. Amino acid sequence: CASSFGLAGTDTQYF.